Shown below are 9 T cell receptor beta chains from a single sample sequenced in a study of T cell repertoires in cytomegalovirus infection. TCRdb reprocessed the reads via MiXCR and lists one record per CDR3 protein. The table shows some 700,000 distinct CDR3 sequences, with less than 40% occurring only once. The specimen was PBMCs. These receptors originate from a human donor in good health (CMV status not recorded). Some clones in this sample may be carry-over from other donors' samples.

The rearrangement uses TRBV7-2 and TRBJ2-3; 11 bases align to TRBD2. The CDR3 spans 15 residues. V gave up 5 bases and J gave up 4 bases; unmatched junction bases: 5. The germline V gene encodes CDR1 SGHTA and CDR2 FQGNSA. The CDR3 nucleotides read TGTGCCAGCAGCATTAGCGGGGGGGCCGCAGATACGCAGTATTTT. It codes for CASSISGGAADTQYF.

J is TRBJ1-2 and V is TRBV10-3, with 7 bases that match TRBD1. The CDR3 has 13 residues. CDR1 ENHRY and CDR2 SYGVKD come from the germline V gene. After removal of 10 bases from V and 8 bases from J, the junction contained 13 bases not matched to a gene. The CDR3 DNA sequence: TGTGCCAACCTCGACAGGGAAAAGGGAGGCTACACCTTC. Translation: CANLDREKGGYTF.

The chain uses TRBV29-1 and TRBJ2-7; 10 bases are a match to TRBD2. The junction had 6 bases not matched to a gene; V was cut back by 4 bases and J by 0 bases. The germline CDR1 and CDR2 sequences are SQVTM and ANQGSEA. The CDR3 sequence is 15 residues long. CDR3 DNA: TGCAGCGTTGCTCTAGCGGGAGTTCGCTCCTACGAGCAGTACTTC. It is translated as CSVALAGVRSYEQYF.

Concerning this clonotype itself: Likely a read error: the CDR3 ends without its conserved phenylalanine or tryptophan. V and J are TRBV7-9 and TRBJ2-5; 8 bases are shared with TRBD2. The CDR3 is 15 amino acids. Germline CDR1 SEHNR, CDR2 FQNEAQ (reference sequence). Trimming took 8 bases from V and 1 from J; bases not matched to a gene: 9. The CDR3 sequence is CASWRRGGPQETQYL. CDR3 DNA sequence: TGTGCCAGCTGGCGACGGGGGGGGCCCCAAGAGACCCAGTACTTA.

The chain joins TRBV7-2 to TRBJ2-7; 8 bases align to TRBD1. There are 15 residues in the CDR3. With V trimmed by 5 bases and J by 5 bases, 11 bases remained unmatched. From germline, CDR1 is SGHTA and CDR2 FQGNSA. The CDR3: CASSPGRTGSNEQYF. Here the CDR3 DNA reads TGTGCCAGCAGCCCGGGGCGGACAGGGAGCAACGAGCAGTACTTC. Together with reference TRBV7-2 and TRBJ2-7, the CDR3 gives the full variable domain: GAGVSQSPSNKVTEKGKDVELRCDPISGHTALYWYRQSLGQGLEFLIYFQGNSAPDKSGLPSDRFSAERTGGSVSTLTIQRTQQEDSAVYLCASSPGRTGSNEQYFGPGTRLTVT.

This clonotype was counted at least ten times. The gene calls are TRBV7-4 and TRBJ2-2, with 9 bases matching TRBD1. The CDR3 totals 16 residues. Germline lookup yields CDR1 SGHVT and CDR2 SQSDAQ. Germline trimming cut 5 bases from V and 2 bases from J; bases unmatched to any gene: 6. The CDR3 reads CASSRRTGANTGELFF. CDR3 nucleotide sequence: TGTGCCAGCAGCCGAAGGACAGGGGCCAACACCGGGGAGCTGTTTTTT.

A word on this clonotype: One junction end does not reproduce the germline sequence, and a read error may be involved. The chain combines TRBV11-2 with TRBJ2-7; D gene ambiguous. The CDR3 covers 17 residues. Germline V gene lookup returns CDR1 SGHAT and CDR2 FQNNGV. The CDR3 loop reads CARSLFGPTLSSYEQYF. The CDR3 region has the DNA TGTGCCAGAAGCTTATTTGGGCCGACTCTCAGCTCCTACGAGCAGTACTTC.

This chain links TRBV20-1 with TRBJ1-5, with D uncertain. In germline, CDR1 is DFQATT, CDR2 SNEGSKA (reference sequence). There are 11 residues in the CDR3. Trimming shortened V by 0 bases and J by 13 bases, and 10 bases separated the two germline ends. CDR3 DNA sequence: TGCAGTGCTAGAGACCAGCTTCGGCAGCATTTT. Translating gives CSARDQLRQHF.

The table lists this clonotype with a few counts. This chain uses TRBV12-3 or TRBV12-4 with TRBJ2-2, with 7 bases lining up with TRBD1. The ends lost 4 bases at V and 7 bases at J; junction bases unmatched: 12. The CDR3 spans 16 residues. The CDR3 nucleotides are TGTGCCAGCAGTTCCCAGAGACAGGGCGGTGTCGGGGAGCTGTTTTTT. Translating gives CASSSQRQGGVGELFF.